These 10 T cell receptor beta chains share one sample of origin, sequenced in a study of T cell repertoires in cytomegalovirus infection. Their antigen targets remain unknown. TCRdb re-derived calls from the reads in MiXCR, one entry per CDR3 protein. The sample has roughly 90,000 distinct CDR3 sequences, 20% to 30% seen once; the top ten hold approximately 51%. The sequences come from CD8+ T cells from cultured PBMCs, collected from culture after CMV antigen stimulation. The receptor source for this set is a human donor in good health (CMV status not recorded). Some clones in this sample may be carry-over from other donors' samples.

The chain employs TRBV20-1 and TRBJ1-2; a possible D gene is TRBD1 (5 bases). CDR3 size: 13 residues. In germline, CDR1 is DFQATT, CDR2 SNEGSKA (reference sequence). The V gene lost 7 bases and the J gene lost 5 bases, with 17 bases spanning the gap. In DNA, the CDR3 is TGCAGTGTTTCGACCGGGACGGATTATGGCTACACCTTC. Its protein product is CSVSTGTDYGYTF.

In this sample, this clonotype turned up a few times. The chain joins TRBV7-9 to TRBJ2-5; D possibly matches TRBD1 or TRBD2 (5 bases each). The CDR3 sequence is 15 residues long. Germline CDR1 reads SEHNR; CDR2 reads FQNEAQ (reference sequence). V lost 5 bases and J lost 5, with 18 bases in between. The CDR3 DNA is TGTGCCAGCAGCCCTAGCAGACCCGGGGCCGAGACCCAGTACTTC. It yields the protein CASSPSRPGAETQYF.

This clonotype has just a few counts. The chain combines TRBV4-1 with TRBJ2-5; 10 bases are shared with TRBD2. Per the germline V gene, CDR1 is MGHRA and CDR2 is YSYEKL. The CDR3 consists of 14 residues. Trimming removed 4 bases from V and 5 bases from J; junction bases left unmatched: 4. CDR3 coding DNA: TGCGCCAGCAGCCTTACTAGCGGGGAGGAGACCCAGTACTTC. Amino acids: CASSLTSGEETQYF.

This clonotype was seen repeatedly, ten times or more. The chain carries TRBV7-9 and TRBJ2-3; 7 bases are a match to TRBD1. J lost 2 bases, V lost 4 bases, and 9 bases had no gene match. The germline gives CDR1 SEHNR, CDR2 FQNEAQ (reference sequence). This CDR3 has 16 residues. The CDR3 DNA follows: TGTGCCAGCAGCTCCCGGACAGGCGAGGTCACAGATACGCAGTATTTT. Translated, it gives CASSSRTGEVTDTQYF.

The rearrangement uses TRBV10-3 and TRBJ2-7; TRBD2 is a possible D gene (6 bases). Deletions cut 2 bases from V and 2 bases from J, with 10 bases between. CDR3 length: 14 residues. Looked up from germline, CDR1 is ENHRY and CDR2 is SYGVKD. CDR3 in amino acids: CAISETSRAYEQYF. The DNA of the CDR3 is TGTGCCATCAGTGAGACTAGCCGAGCCTACGAGCAGTACTTC.

The gene calls are TRBV27 and TRBJ1-5; possible D gene TRBD1, 5 bases. Germline assignment: CDR1 MNHEY and CDR2 SMNVEV (reference sequence). This CDR3 region has 14 residues. Between the trimmed V and J ends, which lost 3 bases and 7 bases, there was a span of 13 bases. DNA for the CDR3: TGTGCCAGCAGTTTTGGGGGGGAGAGGCAGCCCCAGCATTTT. Translated, it gives CASSFGGERQPQHF.

This chain links TRBV7-4 with TRBJ1-5; TRBD1 agrees at 9 bases. The germline V gene has CDR1 SGHVT and CDR2 SQSDAQ. Trimming took 3 bases from V and 6 from J; bases not matched to a gene: 9. The CDR3 covers 16 residues. DNA of the CDR3: TGTGCCAGCAGCTTGTCGGGACAGGGACTTGTTCAGCCCCAGCATTTT. This sequence encodes CASSLSGQGLVQPQHF.

The genes are TRBV28 and TRBJ1-2; D possibly corresponds to TRBD1 (6 bases). The CDR3 sequence is 15 residues long. Trimming took 5 bases from V and 6 from J, leaving 19 bases between them. The germline V gene encodes CDR1 MDHEN and CDR2 SYDVKM. DNA of the CDR3: TGTGCCAGCAGTATAGATAAAAGAGGGGGGGATGGCTACACCTTC. Amino acid sequence: CASSIDKRGGDGYTF.

Only a few counts were recorded for this clonotype. V gene TRBV6-6 combines with J gene TRBJ2-5, with 7 bases identical to TRBD1. Germline loops: CDR1 MNHNY, CDR2 SVGAGI (reference sequence). This CDR3 comprises 13 residues. V lost 6 bases, J lost 5 bases, and 6 bases stayed unmatched. The CDR3 is CASRSQGWETQYF. For the CDR3, the DNA is TGTGCCAGCAGATCACAGGGGTGGGAGACCCAGTACTTC.

This clonotype was observed a few times. V usage is TRBV4-2 and J usage is TRBJ1-2; tentative D call: TRBD1 (6 bases). CDR1 and CDR2 (germline): LGHNA, YNFKEQ. V was shortened by 1 base and J by 7 bases, with 16 bases between the two germline ends. CDR3 length: 15 residues. CDR3 coding DNA: TGTGCCAGCAGCCAAGGCCCACAGGGAGAGCCTGGCTACACCTTC. Translation: CASSQGPQGEPGYTF.